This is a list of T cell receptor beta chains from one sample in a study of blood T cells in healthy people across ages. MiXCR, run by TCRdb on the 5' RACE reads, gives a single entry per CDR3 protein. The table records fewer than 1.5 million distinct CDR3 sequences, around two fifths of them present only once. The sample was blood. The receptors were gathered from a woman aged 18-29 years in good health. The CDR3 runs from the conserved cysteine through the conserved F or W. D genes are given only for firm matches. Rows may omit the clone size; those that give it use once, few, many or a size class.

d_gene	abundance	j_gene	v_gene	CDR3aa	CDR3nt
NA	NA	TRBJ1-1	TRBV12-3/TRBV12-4	CASTSHLARTGEAFF	TGTGCCAGCACCTCCCATCTAGCCCGTACAGGGGAAGCTTTCTTT
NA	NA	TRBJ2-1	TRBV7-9	CASSFAAGLPEQFF	TGTGCCAGCAGCTTTGCGGCAGGCTTACCTGAGCAGTTCTTC
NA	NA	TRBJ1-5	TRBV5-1	CASSLAQTSYTGPQPQHF	TGCGCCAGCAGCTTGGCCCAGACCTCGTACACCGGGCCCCAGCCCCAGCATTTT
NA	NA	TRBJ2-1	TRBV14	CASSQEHGYNEQFF	TGTGCCAGCAGCCAAGAGCACGGATACAATGAGCAGTTCTTC
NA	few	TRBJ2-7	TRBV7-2	CASSPSGTGGNEQYF	TGTGCCAGCAGCCCAAGCGGGACAGGCGGCAATGAGCAGTACTTC
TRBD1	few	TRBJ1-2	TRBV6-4	CASSQQGVGYTF	TGTGCCAGCAGTCAACAGGGGGTAGGCTACACCTTC
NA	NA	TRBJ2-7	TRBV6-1	CASIVGAGPMGIYEQYF	TGTGCCAGCATTGTCGGGGCTGGACCGATGGGGATATACGAGCAGTACTTC
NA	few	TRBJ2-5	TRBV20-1	CSAPTNTGNEQYF	TGCAGTGCCCCGACGAATACGGGGAATGAGCAGTACTTC
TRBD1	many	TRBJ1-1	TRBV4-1	CASSHGQGNTEAFF	TGTGCCAGCAGCCATGGACAGGGGAACACTGAAGCTTTCTTT
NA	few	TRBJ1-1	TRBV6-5	CASSKQGPNTEAFF	TGTGCCAGCAGTAAACAGGGTCCGAACACTGAAGCTTTCTTT
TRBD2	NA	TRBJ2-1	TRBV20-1	CSARPGASGYNEQFF	TGCAGTGCCCGGCCGGGAGCTAGCGGATACAATGAGCAGTTCTTC
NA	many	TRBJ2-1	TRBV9	CASSVAGNEQFF	TGTGCCAGCAGCGTAGCGGGGAATGAGCAGTTCTTC
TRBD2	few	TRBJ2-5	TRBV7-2	CASSLGTSGKGETQYF	TGTGCCAGCAGCTTGGGGACTAGCGGGAAGGGGGAGACCCAGTACTTC
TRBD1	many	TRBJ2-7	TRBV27	CASSLTGDYEQYF	TGCGCCAGCAGCTTGACAGGGGACTACGAGCAGTACTTC
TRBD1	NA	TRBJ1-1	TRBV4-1	CASSQDDAGGTEAFF	TGCGCCAGCAGCCAAGATGACGCAGGGGGCACTGAAGCTTTCTTT
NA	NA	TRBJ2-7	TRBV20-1	CSARGDDGNPYEQYF	TGCAGTGCTCGTGGGGATGATGGAAACCCCTACGAGCAGTACTTC
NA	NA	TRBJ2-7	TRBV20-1	CSASRGGDEQYF	TGCAGTGCTAGCAGGGGGGGAGACGAGCAGTACTTC
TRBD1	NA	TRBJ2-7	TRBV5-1	CASSSSGTGGYNEQYF	TGCGCCAGCAGCTCGTCCGGGACAGGGGGCTACAATGAGCAGTACTTC
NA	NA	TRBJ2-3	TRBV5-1	CASSLDGADTRYF	TGCGCCAGCAGCTTGGATGGGGCCGATACGCGGTATTTT
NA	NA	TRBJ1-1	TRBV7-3	CASSLIPNTEAFF	TGTGCCAGCAGCTTAATACCTAACACTGAAGCTTTCTTT
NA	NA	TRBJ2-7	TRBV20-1	CSAPGAIHLKYEQYF	TGCAGTGCTCCGGGAGCGATTCATTTAAAGTACGAGCAGTACTTC
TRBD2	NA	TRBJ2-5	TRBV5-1	CASSSGPAGQTQYF	TGCGCCAGCAGCTCCGGACCAGCGGGACAGACCCAGTACTTC
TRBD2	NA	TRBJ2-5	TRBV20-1	CSASESEAGVAETQYF	TGCAGTGCTAGTGAGTCGGAAGCGGGGGTCGCAGAGACCCAGTACTTC
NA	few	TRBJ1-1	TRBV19	CASSIPGTGGTEAFF	TGTGCCAGTAGTATTCCGGGGACGGGCGGAACTGAAGCTTTCTTT
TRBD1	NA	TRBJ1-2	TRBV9	CASSVSGGELVGYTF	TGTGCCAGCAGCGTATCAGGGGGCGAACTTGTTGGCTACACCTTC
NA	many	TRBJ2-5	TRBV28	CASSLTAYQETQYF	TGTGCCAGCAGTTTAACAGCGTACCAAGAGACCCAGTACTTC
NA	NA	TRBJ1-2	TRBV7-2	CASSPDAGQGYGYTF	TGTGCCAGCAGCCCGGATGCGGGACAAGGCTATGGCTACACCTTC
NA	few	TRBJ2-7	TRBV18	CASSPDREQYF	TGTGCCAGCTCACCGGACCGGGAGCAGTACTTC
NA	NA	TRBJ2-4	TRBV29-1	CSAEGGSKVVYNEQYF	TGCAGCGCCGAAGGGGGGTCAAAGGTGGTCTACAATGAGCAGTACTTC
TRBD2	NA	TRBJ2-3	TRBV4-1	CASSQDEAGGGWDTQYF	TGCGCCAGCAGCCAAGATGAGGCGGGAGGAGGCTGGGATACGCAGTATTTT
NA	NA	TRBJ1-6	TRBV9	CASSVDTRVSYNSPLHF	TGTGCCAGCAGCGTAGATACGAGGGTGTCCTATAATTCACCCCTCCACTTT
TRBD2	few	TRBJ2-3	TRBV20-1	CSARTRVSTDTQYF	TGCAGTGCGCGGACTAGAGTTAGCACAGATACGCAGTATTTT
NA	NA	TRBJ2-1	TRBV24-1	CATSDLGMNEQFF	TGTGCCACCAGTGATTTGGGCATGAATGAGCAGTTCTTC
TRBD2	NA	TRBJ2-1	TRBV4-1	CASSLGTSGEDEQFF	TGCGCCAGCAGCCTCGGGACTAGCGGGGAGGATGAGCAGTTCTTC
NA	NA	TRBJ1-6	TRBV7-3	CASSPREANSPLHF	TGTGCCAGCAGCCCCCGGGAGGCAAATTCACCCCTCCACTTT